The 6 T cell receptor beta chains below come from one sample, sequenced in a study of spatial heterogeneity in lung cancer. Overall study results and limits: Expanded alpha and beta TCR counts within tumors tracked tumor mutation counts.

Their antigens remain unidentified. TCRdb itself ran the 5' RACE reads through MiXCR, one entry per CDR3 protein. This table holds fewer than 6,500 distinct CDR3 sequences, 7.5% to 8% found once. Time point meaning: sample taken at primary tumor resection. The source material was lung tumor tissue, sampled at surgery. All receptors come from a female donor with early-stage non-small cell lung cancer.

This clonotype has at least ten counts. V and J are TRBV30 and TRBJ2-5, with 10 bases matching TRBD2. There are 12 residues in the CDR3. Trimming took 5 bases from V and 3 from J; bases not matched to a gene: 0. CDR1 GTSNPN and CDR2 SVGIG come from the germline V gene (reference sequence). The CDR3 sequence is CAWLAGEETQYF. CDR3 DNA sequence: TGTGCCTGGCTAGCGGGAGAAGAGACCCAGTACTTC.

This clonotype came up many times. The CDR3 DNA reads as TGCGCCAGCAGCTACGGGGCTAGGGAGACCCAGTACTTC. It yields the protein CASSYGARETQYF. This chain connects TRBV5-1 to TRBJ2-5, with D possibly called TRBD1 or TRBD2 (5 bases each). Germline lookup yields CDR1 SGHRS and CDR2 YFSETQ. V lost 3 bases, J lost 5 bases, and 11 bases lay in between. The CDR3 covers 13 residues.

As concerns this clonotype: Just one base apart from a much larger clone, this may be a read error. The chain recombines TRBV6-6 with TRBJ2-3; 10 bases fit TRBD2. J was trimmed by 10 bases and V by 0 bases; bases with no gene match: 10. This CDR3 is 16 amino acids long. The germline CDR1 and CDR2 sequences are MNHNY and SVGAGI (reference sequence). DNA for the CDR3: TGTGCCAGCAGTTACTCGAACCTAGCGGGAGCGGATTCGCAGTATTTT. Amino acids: CASSYSNLAGADSQYF.

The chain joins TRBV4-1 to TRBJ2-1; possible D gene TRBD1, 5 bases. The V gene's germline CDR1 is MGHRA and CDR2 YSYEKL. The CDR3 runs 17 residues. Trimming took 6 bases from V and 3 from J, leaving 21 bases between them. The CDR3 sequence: CASSRELGLPFYNEQFF. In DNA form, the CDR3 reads TGCGCCAGCAGTCGAGAGCTGGGGCTACCTTTCTACAATGAGCAGTTCTTC.

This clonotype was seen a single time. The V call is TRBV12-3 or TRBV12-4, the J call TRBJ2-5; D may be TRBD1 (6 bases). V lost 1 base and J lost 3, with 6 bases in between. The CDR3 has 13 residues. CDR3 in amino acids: CASSLGTEETQYF. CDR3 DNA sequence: TGTGCCAGCAGTTTAGGGACAGAAGAGACCCAGTACTTC.

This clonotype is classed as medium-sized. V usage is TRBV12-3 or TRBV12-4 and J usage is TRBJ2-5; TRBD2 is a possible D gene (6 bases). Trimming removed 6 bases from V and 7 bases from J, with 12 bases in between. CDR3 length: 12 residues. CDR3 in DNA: TGTGCCAGCAGGGGGACTGTAGGGACCCAGTACTTC. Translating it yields CASRGTVGTQYF.